The clone carrying this T cell receptor (beta chain) was seen more than once but under ten times. TCRbeta library construction was performed incorporating unique molecular identifiers. TCRdb used MiXCR to reprocess the PCR reads, holding one entry per CDR3 protein. The profile covers about 120,000 distinct CDR3 sequences, with 10% to 13% appearing a single time and 6.5% to 9.5% taken by the ten largest. The V end was cut by 1 base, the J end by 8 bases, with 19 bases between. The CDR3 length is 16 residues. Germline-derived CDR1 and CDR2 are SEHNR and FQNEAQ (reference sequence). The data originate from a study of T-cell reconstitution after alpha-beta-depleted transplantation in children.

This TCR was recovered from a human donor who donated a stem cell graft to a child with acute lymphoblastic leukemia. The chain joins TRBV7-9 to TRBJ2-3; the D gene is possibly TRBD1 (6 bases). Sequences were derived from PBMCs from the stem cell graft donor, sampled from the stem cell graft. This CDR3 is CASSLVGQGRQGTQYF. CDR3 nucleotide sequence: TGTGCCAGCAGCTTAGTAGGCCAGGGGCGCCAGGGTACGCAGTATTTT.